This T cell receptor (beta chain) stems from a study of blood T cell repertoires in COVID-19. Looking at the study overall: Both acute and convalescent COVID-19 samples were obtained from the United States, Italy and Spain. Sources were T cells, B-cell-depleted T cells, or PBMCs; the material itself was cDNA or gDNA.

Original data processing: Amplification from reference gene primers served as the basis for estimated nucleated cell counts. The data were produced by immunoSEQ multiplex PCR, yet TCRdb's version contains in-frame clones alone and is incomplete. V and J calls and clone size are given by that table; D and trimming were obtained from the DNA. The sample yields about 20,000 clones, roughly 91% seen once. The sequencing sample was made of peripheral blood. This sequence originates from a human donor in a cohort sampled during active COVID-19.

CDR3: CASSPRTSGGSNTGELFF. The CDR3 bases are TGTGCCAGCAGCCCCAGGACTAGCGGGGGGTCGAACACCGGGGAGCTGTTTTTT. The V gene is TRBV7-9, the J gene TRBJ2-2; TRBD2 matches at 14 bases. The trim removed 5 bases at V and 0 bases at J, leaving 5 bases unmatched. This CDR3 region has 18 residues. Germline CDR1 and CDR2: SEHNR and FQNEAQ (reference sequence).